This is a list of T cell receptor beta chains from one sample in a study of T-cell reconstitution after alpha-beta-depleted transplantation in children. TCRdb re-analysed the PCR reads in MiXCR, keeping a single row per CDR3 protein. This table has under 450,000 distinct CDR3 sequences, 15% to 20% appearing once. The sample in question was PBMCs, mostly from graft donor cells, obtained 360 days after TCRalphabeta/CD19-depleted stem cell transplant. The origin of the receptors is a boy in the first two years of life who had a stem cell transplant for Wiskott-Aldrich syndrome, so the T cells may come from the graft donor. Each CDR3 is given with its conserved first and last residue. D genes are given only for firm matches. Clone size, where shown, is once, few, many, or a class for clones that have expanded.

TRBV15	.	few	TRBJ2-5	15	CATSRDQGGRETQYF	TGTGCCACCAGCAGAGATCAAGGGGGGAGGGAGACCCAGTACTTC
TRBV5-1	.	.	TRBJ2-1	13	CASSPSGYGEQFF	TGCGCCAGCAGCCCATCTGGGTACGGGGAGCAGTTCTTC
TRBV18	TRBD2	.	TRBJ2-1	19	CASSPLPRGTSGKTNEQFF	TGTGCCAGCTCACCACTTCCTAGGGGGACTAGCGGGAAAACCAATGAGCAGTTCTTC
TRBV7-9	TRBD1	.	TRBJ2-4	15	CASSLELGQGNIQYF	TGTGCCAGCAGCTTAGAACTCGGACAGGGAAACATTCAGTACTTC
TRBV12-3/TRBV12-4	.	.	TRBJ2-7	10	CASKGYEQYF	TGTGCCAGCAAAGGGTACGAGCAGTACTTC
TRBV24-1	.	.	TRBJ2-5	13	CATRDRALGTQYF	TGTGCCACCAGGGACCGGGCCCTGGGGACCCAGTACTTC
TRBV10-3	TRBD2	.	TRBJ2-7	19	CAISERSLAGRVSSYEQYF	TGTGCCATCAGTGAGCGTTCACTAGCGGGGAGAGTAAGCTCCTACGAGCAGTACTTC
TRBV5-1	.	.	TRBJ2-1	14	CASSLWGAGNEQFF	TGCGCCAGCAGCTTATGGGGGGCCGGGAATGAGCAGTTCTTC
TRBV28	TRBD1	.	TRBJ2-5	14	CASTTGTDQETQYF	TGTGCCAGCACCACCGGGACAGACCAAGAGACCCAGTACTTC
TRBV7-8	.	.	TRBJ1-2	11	CASSSSRGYTF	TGTGCCAGCAGCTCGTCCCGGGGCTACACCTTC
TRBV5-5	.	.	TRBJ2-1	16	CASRPTGTSSYNEQFF	TGTGCCAGCAGACCTACCGGGACGAGCTCCTACAATGAGCAGTTCTTC
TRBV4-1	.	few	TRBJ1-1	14	CASSQDRTNTEAFF	TGCGCCAGCAGCCAAGACCGCACTAACACTGAAGCTTTCTTT
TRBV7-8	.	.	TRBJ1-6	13	CASSYSTDSPLHF	TGTGCCAGCAGCTATTCGACGGATTCACCCCTCCACTTT
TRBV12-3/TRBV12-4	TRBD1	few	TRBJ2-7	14	CASSIWDSAYEQYF	TGTGCCAGCAGTATCTGGGACAGTGCCTACGAGCAGTACTTC
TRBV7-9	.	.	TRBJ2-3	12	CAVEKTIDTQYF	TGTGCCGTAGAAAAGACGATAGATACGCAGTATTTT
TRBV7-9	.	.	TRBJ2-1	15	CASSLVGRLYNEQFF	TGTGCCAGCAGCTTAGTAGGCAGACTCTACAATGAGCAGTTCTTC
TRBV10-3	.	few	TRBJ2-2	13	CAIRQANTGELFF	TGTGCCATCCGACAGGCGAACACCGGGGAGCTGTTTTTT
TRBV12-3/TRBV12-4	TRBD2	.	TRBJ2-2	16	CASSPLAGKSTGELFF	TGTGCCAGCAGTCCATTAGCGGGAAAAAGTACCGGGGAGCTGTTTTTT
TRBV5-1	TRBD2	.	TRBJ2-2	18	CASSFRTSGGPNTGELFF	TGCGCCAGCAGCTTTAGGACTAGCGGGGGGCCGAACACCGGGGAGCTGTTTTTT
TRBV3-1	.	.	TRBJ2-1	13	CASSHMRRGEQFF	TGTGCCAGCAGCCATATGAGAAGGGGGGAGCAGTTCTTC
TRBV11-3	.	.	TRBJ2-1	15	CASSQSGNYDNEQFF	TGTGCCAGCAGTCAATCAGGGAATTATGACAATGAGCAGTTCTTC
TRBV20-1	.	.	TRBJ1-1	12	CSVPKRNTEAFF	TGCAGTGTCCCTAAAAGGAACACTGAAGCTTTCTTT
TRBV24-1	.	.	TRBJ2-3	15	CATSAMGGRADTQYF	TGTGCCACCAGCGCCATGGGCGGGCGCGCAGATACGCAGTATTTT
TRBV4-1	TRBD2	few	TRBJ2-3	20	CASSQDRLAGVYHSTDTQYF	TGCGCCAGCAGCCAAGATCGGCTAGCGGGGGTTTATCATAGCACAGATACGCAGTATTTT
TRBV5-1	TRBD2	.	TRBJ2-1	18	CASSLRLAGDLLYNEQFF	TGCGCCAGCAGCTTACGACTAGCGGGAGATCTTCTTTACAATGAGCAGTTCTTC
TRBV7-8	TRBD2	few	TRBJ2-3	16	CASSLELADGSDTQYF	TGTGCCAGCAGCTTAGAACTAGCGGACGGTTCAGATACGCAGTATTTT
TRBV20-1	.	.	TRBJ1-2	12	CSARNGNYGYTF	TGCAGTGCTAGAAACGGAAACTATGGCTACACCTTC
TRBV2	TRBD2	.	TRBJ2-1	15	CASSELILARNEQFF	TGTGCCAGCAGTGAATTAATACTAGCGAGAAATGAGCAGTTCTTC
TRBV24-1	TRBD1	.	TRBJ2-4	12	CATSDPGQIQYF	TGTGCCACCAGTGATCCGGGACAGATTCAGTACTTC
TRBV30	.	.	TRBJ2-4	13	CAWSVLAKNIQYF	TGTGCCTGGAGTGTGTTAGCCAAAAACATTCAGTACTTC
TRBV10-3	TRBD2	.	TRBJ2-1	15	CAIKRLAGDNNEQFF	TGTGCCATCAAAAGACTAGCGGGGGACAACAATGAGCAGTTCTTC
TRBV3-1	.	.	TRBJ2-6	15	CASSPQPTGANVLTF	TGTGCCAGCAGCCCCCAGCCGACTGGGGCCAACGTCCTGACTTTC
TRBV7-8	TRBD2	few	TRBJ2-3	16	CASSARGAGAPDTQYF	TGTGCCAGCAGCGCCCGAGGAGCGGGAGCCCCAGATACGCAGTATTTT
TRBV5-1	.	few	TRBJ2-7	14	CASSLRLGSYEQYF	TGCGCCAGCAGCTTGAGGCTAGGCTCCTACGAGCAGTACTTC
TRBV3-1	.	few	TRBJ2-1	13	CASSRTSYNEQFF	TGTGCCAGCAGCCGGACAAGTTACAATGAGCAGTTCTTC
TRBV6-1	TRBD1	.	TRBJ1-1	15	CASSRRDRRGTEAFF	TGTGCCAGCAGTCGAAGGGACAGGAGAGGAACTGAAGCTTTCTTT
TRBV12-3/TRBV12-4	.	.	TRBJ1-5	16	CASSFIVAGANQPQHF	TGTGCCAGCAGTTTTATAGTGGCAGGGGCCAATCAGCCCCAGCATTTT
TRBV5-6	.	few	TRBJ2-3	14	CASSDTGGTDTQYF	TGTGCCAGCAGCGATACCGGAGGCACAGATACGCAGTATTTT
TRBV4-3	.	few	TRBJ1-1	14	CASSQDMETAEAFF	TGCGCCAGCAGCCAAGATATGGAGACAGCGGAAGCTTTCTTT
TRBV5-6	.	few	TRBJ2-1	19	CASSLKFLEAWGGHNEQFF	TGTGCCAGCAGCTTGAAGTTTTTAGAAGCTTGGGGGGGCCACAATGAGCAGTTCTTC
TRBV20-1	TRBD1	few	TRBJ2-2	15	CSAPRRGQGLGELFF	TGCAGTGCTCCTCGCAGGGGACAGGGCTTGGGGGAGCTGTTTTTT
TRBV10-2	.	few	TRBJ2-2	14	CASKGGRITGELFF	TGCGCCAGCAAGGGTGGCAGAATCACCGGGGAGCTGTTTTTT
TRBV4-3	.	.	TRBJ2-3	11	CASSQFDTQYF	TGCGCCAGCAGCCAATTTGATACGCAGTATTTT
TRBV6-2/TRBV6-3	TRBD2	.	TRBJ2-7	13	CASTTPAGLAGGF	TGTGCCAGCACCACCCCTGCCGGACTAGCGGGGGGCTTC
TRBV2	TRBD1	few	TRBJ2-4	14	CASSAGQGRNIQYF	TGTGCCAGCAGCGCGGGACAGGGGAGAAACATTCAGTACTTC
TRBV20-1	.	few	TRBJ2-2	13	CSAGAGAAGELFF	TGCAGTGCCGGTGCAGGGGCGGCCGGGGAGCTGTTTTTT
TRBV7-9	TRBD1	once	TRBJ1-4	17	CASSLPRTGSTNEKLFF	TGTGCCAGCAGCTTACCCAGGACAGGGTCTACTAATGAAAAACTGTTTTTT
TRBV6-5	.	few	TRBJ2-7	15	CASSYSGSWGYEQYF	TGTGCCAGCAGTTACTCCGGATCCTGGGGTTACGAGCAGTACTTC
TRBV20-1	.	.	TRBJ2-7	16	CSASSSERVLSYEQYF	TGCAGTGCTAGCAGTTCGGAGCGGGTTCTCTCCTACGAGCAGTACTTC
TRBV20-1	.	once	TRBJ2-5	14	CSAISAGKMGTQYF	TGCAGTGCTATATCGGCAGGGAAAATGGGGACCCAGTACTTC
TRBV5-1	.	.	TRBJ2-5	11	CASRDTETQYF	TGCGCCAGCAGGGACACAGAGACCCAGTACTTC
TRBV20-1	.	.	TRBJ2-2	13	CSASDPNTGELFF	TGCAGTGCTAGTGACCCTAACACCGGGGAGCTGTTTTTT
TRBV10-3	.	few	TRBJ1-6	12	CAISDYSTPLHF	TGTGCCATCAGTGATTACTCAACACCCCTCCACTTT
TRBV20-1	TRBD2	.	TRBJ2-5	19	CSARLLGLAGVRMGETQYF	TGCAGTGCTAGATTACTAGGACTAGCGGGAGTTAGGATGGGAGAGACCCAGTACTTC
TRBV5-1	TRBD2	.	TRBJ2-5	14	CASSLIAGQETQYF	TGCGCCAGCAGCTTGATAGCGGGCCAAGAGACCCAGTACTTC